The 14 T cell receptor beta chains in this list originate from one sample, sequenced in a study of cytomegalovirus exposure and HLA in healthy donors. The PCR employed 60 Vbeta primers together with 13 Jbeta primers. Here immunoSEQ multiplex PCR was the method, and the copy in TCRdb shows in-frame clones only, minus some. The top ten hold around 4.5% of the sample, which has about 25,000 clones, approximately 79% seen once. What was sequenced was PBMCs. The origin of the receptors is a male donor in good health and CMV-seronegative.

This clone came up once. The chain employs TRBV11-2 and TRBJ2-1; a weak D match, TRBD1 (7 bases). Germline CDR1 reads SGHAT; CDR2 reads FQNNGV. V lost 5 bases, J lost 10 bases, and 21 bases lay in between. The CDR3 consists of 15 residues. The CDR3, as DNA: TGTGCCAGCAGCCAGGGGGGCTCAGGGCGGGTGGAGCAGTTCTTC. Protein sequence: CASSQGGSGRVEQFF.

This clone was seen only once. This chain connects TRBV28 to TRBJ2-2; TRBD1 matches at 8 bases. The CDR3 length is 15 residues. CDR1 MDHEN and CDR2 SYDVKM come from the germline V gene. V trimming: 2 bases; J trimming: 4 bases; junction bases outside the gene matches: 3. CDR3 nucleotide sequence: TGTGCCAGCAGTTTACAGGGGGCGGGCACCGGGGAGCTGTTTTTT. This gives the protein CASSLQGAGTGELFF.

The V gene is TRBV13, the J gene TRBJ1-2, with D unresolved. The CDR3 loop spans 15 amino acids. V shed 2 bases and J shed 2 bases, with 12 bases lying between them. The germline CDR1 and CDR2 sequences are PRHDT and FYEKMQ (reference sequence). In DNA, the CDR3 is TGTGCCAGCAGCTTAACCCCAGCGCCCAACTATGGCTACACCTTC. Its protein is CASSLTPAPNYGYTF.

The rearrangement joins TRBV19 to TRBJ2-7; 11 nucleotides line up with TRBD1. The CDR3 consists of 14 residues. Losses at the gene ends were 5 bases for V and 2 bases for J; bases not matched to a gene: 2. Germline V lookup: CDR1 LNHDA, CDR2 SQIVND (reference sequence). As DNA, the CDR3 is TGTGCCAGTAGTCCGGGACAGGGGGCCTACGAGCAGTACTTC. This translates into CASSPGQGAYEQYF. The full variable domain, in which reference TRBV19 and TRBJ2-7 provide the parts outside the CDR3, is DGGITQSPKYLFRKEGQNVTLSCEQNLNHDAMYWYRQDPGQGLRLIYYSQIVNDFQKGDIAEGYSVSREKKESFPLTVTSAQKNPTAFYLCASSPGQGAYEQYFGPGTRLTVT.

The V and J genes are TRBV6-6 and TRBJ2-7, with 7 bases aligning to TRBD1. V shed 5 bases, J shed 9 bases, and the junction held 13 bases outside the gene matches. The CDR3 runs to 14 residues. Germline CDR1 is MNHNY and CDR2 is SVGAGI (reference sequence). In DNA, the CDR3 is TGTGCCAGCAGTCCCGGGGACAGAAGGCCGCGGCAGTACTTC. Its protein product is CASSPGDRRPRQYF.

V gene TRBV9 combines with J gene TRBJ2-6; TRBD1 agrees at 7 bases. The V and J ends lost 3 bases and 4 bases, in that order; junction bases with no gene match: 10. The CDR3 has 17 residues. CDR1 SGDLS and CDR2 YYNGEE come from the germline V gene. CDR3 region: CASSARVTGYGANVLTF. Here the CDR3 DNA reads TGTGCCAGCAGCGCCAGAGTGACAGGGTACGGGGCCAACGTCCTGACTTTC.

The CDR3 bases are TGTGCCAGCAGCCCGGGACTAGCGGATTACAATGAGCAGTTCTTC. Amino acids: CASSPGLADYNEQFF. V is TRBV4-2 and J is TRBJ2-1, with TRBD2 matching 11 bases. Per germline, CDR1 LGHNA and CDR2 YNFKEQ. The junction had 3 bases not matched to a gene; V was cut back by 4 bases and J by 4 bases. There are 15 residues in the CDR3.

The chain couples TRBV9 to TRBJ2-1; TRBD2 matches 11 bases. This CDR3 is built from 16 residues. V was pared by 2 bases and J by 1 base, with 2 bases of the junction left unmatched. Per the germline V gene, CDR1 is SGDLS and CDR2 is YYNGEE. In DNA form, the CDR3 reads TGTGCCAGCAGCGTTAGCGGGAGGGGGTCCTACAATGAGCAGTTCTTC. It yields the protein CASSVSGRGSYNEQFF.

As regards this clone: The same CDR3 is also encoded by other DNA sequences in this sample. The J gene is TRBJ2-5, the V gene TRBV7-9, with D possibly TRBD2 on 5 matching bases. This CDR3 contains 14 residues. Germline-derived CDR1 and CDR2 are SEHNR and FQNEAQ (reference sequence). V was clipped by 1 base and J by 1 base, with 7 bases between them. CDR3 DNA sequence: TGTGCCAGCAGCTTAGGGACTGTCCAAGAGACCCAGTACTTC. Residues: CASSLGTVQETQYF.

V usage is TRBV18 and J usage is TRBJ2-2; weak D call: TRBD2 (5 bases). The germline CDR1 and CDR2 sequences are KGHSH and LQKENI. V was trimmed by 6 bases and J by 1 base, leaving 9 bases between them. The CDR3 runs 14 residues. The CDR3 DNA sequence: TGTGCCAGCTCCAACCGGGAGAACACCGGGGAGCTGTTTTTT. Amino acid sequence: CASSNRENTGELFF. The complete variable domain, with remaining parts taken from reference TRBV18 and TRBJ2-2, reads NAGVMQNPRHLVRRRGQEARLRCSPMKGHSHVYWYRQLPEEGLKFMVYLQKENIIDESGMPKERFSAEFPKEGPSILRIQQVVRGDSAAYFCASSNRENTGELFFGEGSRLTVL.

The V and J genes are TRBV6-6 and TRBJ2-2, with a weak D call TRBD1 (6 bases). This CDR3 has 14 amino acids. V lost 5 bases and J 2 bases, leaving 9 bases between the germline ends. In germline, CDR1 is MNHNY, CDR2 SVGAGI (reference sequence). CDR3 protein: CASSPGQNTGELFF. The CDR3 nucleotides read TGTGCCAGCAGTCCGGGACAAAACACCGGGGAGCTGTTTTTT.

Concerning this clone: At one boundary the junction diverges from the germline segment, which might be a read error. V usage is TRBV7-9 and J usage is TRBJ2-6, with D possibly being TRBD1 (6 bases). The CDR3 totals 16 residues. Per the germline V gene, CDR1 is SEHNR and CDR2 is FQNEAQ (reference sequence). For the CDR3, the DNA is TGTTCCAGCAGTTTAAAGGGGGAACATCTGGCCAACGTCCTGACTTTC. As protein: CSSSLKGEHLANVLTF.

This clone appeared once. The V and J genes are TRBV30 and TRBJ2-3, with 8 positions matching TRBD1. After removal of 2 bases from V and 3 bases from J, the junction contained 4 bases not matched to a gene. CDR1 and CDR2 from the germline V gene are GTSNPN and SVGIG (reference sequence). The length of the CDR3 is 14 residues. The CDR3: CAWSKGTGTDTQYF. The CDR3 DNA reads as TGTGCCTGGAGTAAAGGGACAGGAACAGATACGCAGTATTTT.

The chain has TRBV9 and TRBJ2-3, with TRBD2 matching over 14 bases. The CDR3 runs to 16 residues. Germline-derived CDR1 and CDR2 are SGDLS and YYNGEE. The V gene end was trimmed by 4 bases and the J gene end by 4 bases; junction bases not matched to a gene: 5. CDR3 in amino acids: CASSRLAGGSSDTQYF. The CDR3 DNA reads as TGTGCCAGCAGCAGACTAGCGGGGGGGAGTTCAGATACGCAGTATTTT.